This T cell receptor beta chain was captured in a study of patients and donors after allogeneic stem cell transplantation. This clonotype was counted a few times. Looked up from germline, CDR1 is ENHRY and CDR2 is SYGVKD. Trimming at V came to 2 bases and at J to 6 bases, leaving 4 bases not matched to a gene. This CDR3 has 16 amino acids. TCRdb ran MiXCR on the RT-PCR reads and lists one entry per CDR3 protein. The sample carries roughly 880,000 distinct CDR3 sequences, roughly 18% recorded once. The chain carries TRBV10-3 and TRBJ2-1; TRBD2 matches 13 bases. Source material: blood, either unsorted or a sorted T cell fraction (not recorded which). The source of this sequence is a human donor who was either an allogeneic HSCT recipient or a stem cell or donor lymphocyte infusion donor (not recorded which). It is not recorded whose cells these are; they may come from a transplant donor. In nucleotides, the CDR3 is TGTGCCATCAGTGAGATCCGGACTAGCGGGAGCAATGAGCAGTTCTTC. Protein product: CAISEIRTSGSNEQFF.